This T cell receptor beta chain was identified during a study of cytomegalovirus exposure and HLA in healthy donors. General study points: Highly shared sequence variants in one cluster were likely a sequencing artifact. Among immune exposure information, only CMV serostatus was available.

The CDR3 runs 19 residues. The germline V gene encodes CDR1 SEHNR and CDR2 FQNEAQ (reference sequence). Germline trimming cut 2 bases from V and 5 bases from J; bases unmatched to any gene: 16. It was with 60 Vbeta and 13 Jbeta primers that the PCR ran. In the original processing: Later, 75 million to 100 million unique TCR beta chains were counted in an analysis, and around 11 million of them were shared. Assay used: immunoSEQ multiplex PCR; TCRdb lists only in-frame clones, some missing. Clone size and V and J calls were adopted from that table, with D and trimming inferred from the DNA. The sample has 90,000 to 120,000 clones, around 76% seen once; the top ten hold roughly 2.3%. As for this clone: The antigen is unknown.

The receptor's source is a man younger than 30 in good health and CMV-seronegative. Sequencing was done on a sample of PBMCs. The chain links TRBV7-9 to TRBJ1-1; 11 nucleotides line up with TRBD1. The CDR3 coding sequence is TGTGCCAGCAGCTTACCAGGAACCGGGACAGGGGGAGGATTGACTGAAGCTTTCTTT. Its translation is CASSLPGTGTGGGLTEAFF.